The clone carrying this TCR beta chain was counted once. Antigen specificity is unknown. Using RNA transcripts as the source, TCR beta CDR3 regions were amplified. In the first-round RT-PCR of the TCR CDR3, the HTBI primer set was used. From the multiplex PCR reads, TCRdb called clonotypes with MiXCR, one entry per CDR3 protein. The sample includes around 350,000 distinct CDR3 sequences, more than 12% of them seen just once. This sample was included in a study of T cells in Graves' hyperthyroidism and ophthalmopathy. This CDR3 is 16 amino acids long. Trimming cost V 8 bases and J 2 bases, with 19 bases left between them. General study points: Ophthalmopathy got predicted by the model a median 6.5 months before its onset.

Disease lasting under 3 months, a NOSPECS grade of at least 4, and a Clinical Activity Score of at least 3 were features of the ophthalmopathy patients. Diagnosing involved the use of clinical symptoms, serum thyroxine and TRAb, thyroid ultrasound and orbital computed tomography. The specimen sequenced was blood. V gene TRBV12-3 or TRBV12-4 combines with J gene TRBJ1-5; D uncertain. This clonotype was sampled from a young woman with Graves' ophthalmopathy. The CDR3 reads CASASLVGNGNQPQHF. The CDR3 DNA follows: TGTGCCAGCGCGTCGTTGGTTGGGAATGGCAATCAGCCCCAGCATTTT.